Listed below are T cell receptor beta chains from one sample, sequenced in a study of blood T cell repertoires in COVID-19. Measured with immunoSEQ multiplex PCR; TCRdb has only the in-frame clones, and not every one. The sample records some 150,000 clones, roughly nine tenths being singletons. Sequenced sample: peripheral blood. These receptors originate from a man between 65 and 85 years old with acute or convalescent COVID-19. Each CDR3 is given without its conserved first and last residue. The order of the fields is V gene, clone size, J gene, CDR3 protein. Clone sizes are given selectively: once, few, many, or a class where the clone is expanded.

TRBV6-1,-,TRBJ2-1,ASSEASGAWVEQF
TRBV2,-,TRBJ1-1,ASSGEGGTEAF
TRBV5-1,-,TRBJ2-1,ASSLVAVGDNEQF
TRBV5-8,-,TRBJ2-7,ASSLVGQGSEQY
TRBV7-8,-,TRBJ1-2,ASTDKSALSYGYT
TRBV3-1/TRBV3-2,many,TRBJ1-1,ASSPYPSEGTEAF
TRBV7-2,-,TRBJ1-5,ASSLRGHGNQPQH
TRBV30,-,TRBJ1-4,AWSSGRTNEKLF
TRBV7-9,-,TRBJ2-2,ASSTGSNTGELF
TRBV12-3/TRBV12-4,-,TRBJ2-1,ASSLAGGNEQF
TRBV19,once,TRBJ2-3,ASSRRGGPDTQY
TRBV10-2,-,TRBJ1-3,ASSHQGSDTIY
TRBV6-2/TRBV6-3,-,TRBJ1-5,ASSIRVSENNQPQH
TRBV7-9,-,TRBJ1-2,ASSLATRTGKYYGYT
TRBV5-4,-,TRBJ2-7,ASSVDSGRYEQY
TRBV7-3,-,TRBJ1-1,ASSNTGGNTEAF
TRBV24-1,-,TRBJ2-3,ATSDPRTSTTQY
TRBV7-9,-,TRBJ2-2,ASSSYSTGDSHRELF
TRBV5-1,-,TRBJ2-7,ASSPGQGISYEQY
TRBV7-2,-,TRBJ2-5,ASSFAGLGTQY
TRBV5-1,once,TRBJ2-4,ASSLSVADIQY
TRBV6-1,few,TRBJ1-1,ASSDRGGTDTEAF
TRBV11-2,-,TRBJ1-2,ASSSWTGGINYGYT
TRBV9,few,TRBJ2-1,ASSVGGGSASYNEQF
TRBV12-5,-,TRBJ2-5,ASALTGRGETQY
TRBV5-5,-,TRBJ2-1,ASSWDTGSYNEQF
TRBV6-5,few,TRBJ2-7,ASRPHDSLSYEQY
TRBV30,-,TRBJ2-1,AWSAGTSDYNEQF
TRBV2,-,TRBJ2-4,ASRQPGQGQNIQY
TRBV25-1,-,TRBJ1-4,ASRAGEKLF
TRBV19,-,TRBJ2-1,ASSSRLAGNNEQF
TRBV5-6,-,TRBJ2-5,ASSLVRGRRGETQY
TRBV9,-,TRBJ1-2,ASSSRDSTIYGYT
TRBV7-3,-,TRBJ2-3,ASSSTGTSTDTQY
TRBV15,-,TRBJ1-4,ATSRQGGNEKLF
TRBV4-2,-,TRBJ1-5,ASSQEGGAQPQH
TRBV5-1,-,TRBJ2-2,ASSSGTSGATGELF
TRBV12-3/TRBV12-4,-,TRBJ1-1,ASSLEMNTEAF
TRBV9,-,TRBJ2-5,ASSPGQLKETQY
TRBV9,-,TRBJ1-4,ASSGVAGTNEKLF
TRBV6-4,-,TRBJ2-1,ASSDEREGYNEQF
TRBV5-4,-,TRBJ2-1,ASRGGLGSYNEQF
TRBV7-3,-,TRBJ1-6,ASSLGDSYNSPLH
TRBV5-1,-,TRBJ2-3,ASSLGGGGGTDTQY
TRBV6-5,-,TRBJ2-1,ASSYEWGQGREQF
TRBV29-1,-,TRBJ1-4,SVGQGANEKLF
TRBV3-1/TRBV3-2,-,TRBJ1-1,ASSQEGLENTEAF
TRBV25-1,-,TRBJ2-1,ASSLPGGIPEQF
TRBV2,-,TRBJ1-5,ASRGQLNQPQH
TRBV7-9,-,TRBJ2-1,ASSLTSRGEQF
TRBV18,-,TRBJ2-3,ASSPVQGSTDTQY
TRBV28,-,TRBJ2-7,ASRPGLAGGRERYEQY